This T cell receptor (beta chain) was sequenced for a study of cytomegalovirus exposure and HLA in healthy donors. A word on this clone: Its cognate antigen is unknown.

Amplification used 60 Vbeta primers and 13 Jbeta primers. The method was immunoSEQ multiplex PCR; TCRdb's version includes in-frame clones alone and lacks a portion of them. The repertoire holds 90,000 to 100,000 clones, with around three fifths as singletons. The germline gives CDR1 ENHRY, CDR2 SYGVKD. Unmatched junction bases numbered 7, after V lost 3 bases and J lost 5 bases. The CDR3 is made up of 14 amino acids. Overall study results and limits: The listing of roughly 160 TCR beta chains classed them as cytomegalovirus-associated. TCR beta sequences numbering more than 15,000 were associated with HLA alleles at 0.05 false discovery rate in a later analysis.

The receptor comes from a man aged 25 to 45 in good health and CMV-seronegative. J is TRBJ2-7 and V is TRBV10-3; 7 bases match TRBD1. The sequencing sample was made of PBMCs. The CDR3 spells CAISESQGVHEQYF. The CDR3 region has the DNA TGTGCCATCAGTGAAAGTCAGGGGGTCCACGAGCAGTACTTC.